This is a list of T cell receptor beta chains from one sample in a study of shared clonotypes between healthy human individuals. Sequenced by immunoSEQ multiplex PCR; TCRdb stores in-frame clones only, minus some. The table lists around 88,000 clones, 60% to 70% of them singletons, with around half in the top ten. The sequenced sample was memory CD8+ T cells sorted from blood. These receptors originate from a man aged 25 to 40 in good health. The CDR3 runs from the conserved cysteine through the conserved F or W. The order of the fields is V gene, D gene, clone size, J gene, CDR3 protein. D genes are given only for firm matches. Clone size is shown for a subset of rows, as once, few, many or a class of expanded clone.

>TRBV19|NA|NA|TRBJ1-2
CASSIRANYGYTF
>TRBV11-2|TRBD2|NA|TRBJ2-7
CASSLELAGWYEQYF
>TRBV11-3|TRBD2|NA|TRBJ2-1
CASSPAGGSIASYNEQFF
>TRBV28|TRBD2|NA|TRBJ2-7
CASSSRSGSLSYEQYF
>TRBV29-1|NA|few|TRBJ2-1
CSVSGSSSYNEQFF
>TRBV6-1|NA|few|TRBJ1-5
CASSEAGGNQPQHF
>TRBV11-2|NA|NA|TRBJ1-1
CASSPGGVGRVNTEAFF
>TRBV7-9|NA|NA|TRBJ2-7
CASSLSTSSYEQYF
>TRBV6-6|TRBD1|NA|TRBJ2-1
CASSLDRGGEQFF
>TRBV11-2|NA|NA|TRBJ2-7
CASSTRSYEQYF
>TRBV7-6|NA|many|TRBJ1-1
CASSTGTRGHTEAFF
>TRBV7-9|NA|NA|TRBJ2-5
CASTGIGGTQYF
>TRBV7-3|TRBD1|NA|TRBJ1-1
CASSWTGGSEAFF
>TRBV30|NA|NA|TRBJ2-7
CAWSVRFGASSYEQYF
>TRBV29-1|NA|NA|TRBJ2-3
CSVEPSVSTDTQYF
>TRBV9|TRBD1|once|TRBJ2-5
CASSVGDRTETQYF
>TRBV18|TRBD1|NA|TRBJ2-3
CASSPPNRGDADTQYF
>TRBV11-2|TRBD1|few|TRBJ2-7
CASSLGQGNYEQYF
>TRBV7-7|NA|few|TRBJ2-7
CASSLARLSCYEQYF
>TRBV6-5|NA|NA|TRBJ2-7
CASSYSGATYEQYF
>TRBV19|NA|NA|TRBJ1-2
CASSSGNYGYTF
>TRBV9|NA|many|TRBJ2-7
CASSADLSYEQYF
>TRBV6-1|NA|few|TRBJ2-6
CASTTGHSGANVLTF
>TRBV7-3|TRBD2|once|TRBJ2-5
CASSLAGGPETQYF
>TRBV5-1|NA|NA|TRBJ2-7
CASSPGTGISYEQYF
>TRBV5-1|NA|NA|TRBJ2-7
CASSLSGSRSYEQYF
>TRBV27|NA|NA|TRBJ2-3
CASSLSAGTDTQYF
>TRBV29-1|TRBD2|NA|TRBJ2-1
CSVEAAGLAENEQFF